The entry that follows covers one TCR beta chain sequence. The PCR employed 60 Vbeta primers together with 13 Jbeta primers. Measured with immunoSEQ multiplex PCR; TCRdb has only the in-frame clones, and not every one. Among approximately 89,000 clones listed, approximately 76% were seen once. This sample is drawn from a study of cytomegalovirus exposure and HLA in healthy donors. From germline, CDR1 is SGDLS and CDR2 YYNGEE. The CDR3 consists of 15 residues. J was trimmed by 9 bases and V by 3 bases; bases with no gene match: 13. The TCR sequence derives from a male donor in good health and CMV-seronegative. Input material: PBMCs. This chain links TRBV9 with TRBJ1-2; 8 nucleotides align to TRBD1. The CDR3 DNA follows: TGTGCCAGCAGCGCTCGATTTGGACAGGGTAATAGCTACACCTTC. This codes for CASSARFGQGNSYTF. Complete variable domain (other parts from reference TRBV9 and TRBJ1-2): DSGVTQTPKHLITATGQRVTLRCSPRSGDLSVYWYQQSLDQGLQFLIQYYNGEERAKGNILERFSAQQFPDLHSELNLSSLELGDSALYFCASSARFGQGNSYTFGSGTRLTVV.